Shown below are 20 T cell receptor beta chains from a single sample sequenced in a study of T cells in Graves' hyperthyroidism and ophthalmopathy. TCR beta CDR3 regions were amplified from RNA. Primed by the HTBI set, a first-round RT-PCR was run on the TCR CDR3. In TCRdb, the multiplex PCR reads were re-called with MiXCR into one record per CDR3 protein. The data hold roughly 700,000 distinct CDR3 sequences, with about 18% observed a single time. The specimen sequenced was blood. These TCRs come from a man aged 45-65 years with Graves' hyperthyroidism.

The CDR3 spells CASSYSISGLADLSYEQYF. DNA for the CDR3: TGTGCCAGCAGTTACTCGATTTCGGGGCTAGCGGACCTCTCCTACGAGCAGTACTTC. The chain carries TRBV6-5 and TRBJ2-7; the match to TRBD2 covers 7 bases. Germline trimming cut 0 bases from V and 0 bases from J; bases unmatched to any gene: 14. This CDR3 comprises 19 residues. The V gene's germline CDR1 is MNHEY and CDR2 SVGAGI.

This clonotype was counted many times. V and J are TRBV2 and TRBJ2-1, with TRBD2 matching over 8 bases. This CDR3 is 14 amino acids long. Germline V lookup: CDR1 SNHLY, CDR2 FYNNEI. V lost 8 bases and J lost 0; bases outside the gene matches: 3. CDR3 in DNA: TGTGCCAGCGGGGCGGGAGGCTCCTACAATGAGCAGTTCTTC. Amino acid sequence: CASGAGGSYNEQFF.

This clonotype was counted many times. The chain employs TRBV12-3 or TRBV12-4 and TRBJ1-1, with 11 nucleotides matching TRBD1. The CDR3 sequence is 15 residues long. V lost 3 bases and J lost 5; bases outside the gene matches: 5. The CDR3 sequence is CASSFPGQGVTEAFF. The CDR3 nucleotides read TGTGCCAGCAGTTTTCCGGGACAGGGGGTAACTGAAGCTTTCTTT.

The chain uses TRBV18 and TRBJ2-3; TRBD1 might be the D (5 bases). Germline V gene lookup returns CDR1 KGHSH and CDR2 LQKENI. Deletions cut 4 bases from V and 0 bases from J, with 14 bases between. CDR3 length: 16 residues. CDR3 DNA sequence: TGTGCCAGCTCACGAACTTCAGGGTCTAGCACAGATACGCAGTATTTT. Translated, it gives CASSRTSGSSTDTQYF.

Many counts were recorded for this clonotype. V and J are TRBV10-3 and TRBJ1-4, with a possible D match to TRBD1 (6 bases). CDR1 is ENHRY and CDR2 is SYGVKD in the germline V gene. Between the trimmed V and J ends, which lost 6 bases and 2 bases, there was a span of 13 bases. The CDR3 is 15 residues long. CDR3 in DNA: TGTGCCATCAGAGAGGGGGGATCGACTAATGAAAAACTGTTTTTT. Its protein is CAIREGGSTNEKLFF.

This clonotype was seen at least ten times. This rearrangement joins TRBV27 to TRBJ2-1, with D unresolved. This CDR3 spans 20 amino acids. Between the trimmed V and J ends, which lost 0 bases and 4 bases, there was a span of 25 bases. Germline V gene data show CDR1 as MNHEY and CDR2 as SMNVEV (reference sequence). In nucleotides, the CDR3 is TGTGCCAGCAGTTTATCCCCCCCTAGTGGGCTCGCCTTATTATACAATGAGCAGTTCTTC. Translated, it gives CASSLSPPSGLALLYNEQFF.

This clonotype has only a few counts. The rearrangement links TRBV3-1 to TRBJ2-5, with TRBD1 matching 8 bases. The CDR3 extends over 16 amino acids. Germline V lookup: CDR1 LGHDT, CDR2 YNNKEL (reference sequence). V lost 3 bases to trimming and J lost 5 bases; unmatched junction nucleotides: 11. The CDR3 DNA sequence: TGTGCCAGCAGCCACAATACCGGGACAGGAAGGGAGACCCAGTACTTC. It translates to CASSHNTGTGRETQYF.

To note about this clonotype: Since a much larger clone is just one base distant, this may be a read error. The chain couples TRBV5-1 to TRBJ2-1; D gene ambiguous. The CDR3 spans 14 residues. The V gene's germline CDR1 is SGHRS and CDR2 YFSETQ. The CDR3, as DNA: TGCGCCAGCAGCTTGCTCACCGAAGGGAATGAGCAGCTCTTC. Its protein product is CASSLLTEGNEQLF.

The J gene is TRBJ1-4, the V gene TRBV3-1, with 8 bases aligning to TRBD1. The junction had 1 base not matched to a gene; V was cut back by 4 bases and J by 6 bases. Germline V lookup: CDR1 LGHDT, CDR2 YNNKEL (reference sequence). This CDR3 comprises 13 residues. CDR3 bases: TGTGCCAGCAGCCGACAGGGGTATGAAAAACTGTTTTTT. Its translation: CASSRQGYEKLFF.

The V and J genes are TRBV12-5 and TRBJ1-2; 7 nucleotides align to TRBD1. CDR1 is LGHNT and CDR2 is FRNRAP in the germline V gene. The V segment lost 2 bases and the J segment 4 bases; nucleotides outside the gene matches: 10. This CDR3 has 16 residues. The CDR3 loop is CASGLSPTGVLYGYTF. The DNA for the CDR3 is TGTGCTAGTGGTTTGAGCCCCACAGGGGTCCTCTATGGCTACACCTTC.

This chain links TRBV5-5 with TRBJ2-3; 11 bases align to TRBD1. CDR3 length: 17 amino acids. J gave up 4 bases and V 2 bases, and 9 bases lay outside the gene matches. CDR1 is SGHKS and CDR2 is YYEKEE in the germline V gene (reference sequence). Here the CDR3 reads CASSFFMGQGVSDTQYF. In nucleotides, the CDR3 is TGTGCCAGCAGCTTTTTTATGGGACAGGGGGTATCAGATACGCAGTATTTT.

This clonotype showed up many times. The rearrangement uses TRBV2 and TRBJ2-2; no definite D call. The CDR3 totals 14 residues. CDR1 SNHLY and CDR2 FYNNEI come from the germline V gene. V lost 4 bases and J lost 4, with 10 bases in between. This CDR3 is CASSGPTFTGELFF. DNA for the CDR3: TGTGCCAGCAGTGGACCGACATTCACCGGGGAGCTGTTTTTT.

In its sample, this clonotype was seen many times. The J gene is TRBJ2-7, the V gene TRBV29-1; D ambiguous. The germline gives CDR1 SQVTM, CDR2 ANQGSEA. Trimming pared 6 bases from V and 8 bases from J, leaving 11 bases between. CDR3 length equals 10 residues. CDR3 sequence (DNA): TGCAGCGTCAAGGCCGAGAAGCAGTACTTC. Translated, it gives CSVKAEKQYF.

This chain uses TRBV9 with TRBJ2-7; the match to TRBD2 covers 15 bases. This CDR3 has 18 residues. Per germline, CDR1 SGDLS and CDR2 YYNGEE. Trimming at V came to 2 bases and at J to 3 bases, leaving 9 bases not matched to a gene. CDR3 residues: CASSVGTSGRRFNYEQYF. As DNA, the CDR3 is TGTGCCAGCAGCGTGGGGACTAGCGGGAGGCGGTTCAACTACGAGCAGTACTTC. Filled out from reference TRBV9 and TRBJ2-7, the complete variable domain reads DSGVTQTPKHLITATGQRVTLRCSPRSGDLSVYWYQQSLDQGLQFLIQYYNGEERAKGNILERFSAQQFPDLHSELNLSSLELGDSALYFCASSVGTSGRRFNYEQYFGPGTRLTVT.

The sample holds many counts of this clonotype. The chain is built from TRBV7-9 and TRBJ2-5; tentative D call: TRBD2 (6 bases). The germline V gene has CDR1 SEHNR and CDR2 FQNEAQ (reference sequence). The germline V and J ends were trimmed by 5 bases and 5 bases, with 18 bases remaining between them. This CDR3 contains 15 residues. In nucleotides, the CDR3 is TGTGCCAGCAGCATGAGCGGGTCCTACGGGGAGACCCAGTACTTC. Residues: CASSMSGSYGETQYF.

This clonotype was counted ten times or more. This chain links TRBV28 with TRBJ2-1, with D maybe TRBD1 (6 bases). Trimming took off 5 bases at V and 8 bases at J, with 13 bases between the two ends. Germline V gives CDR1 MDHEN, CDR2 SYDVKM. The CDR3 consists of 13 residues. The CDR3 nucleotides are TGTGCCAGCAGTCCCTACAGGGTCGATGAGCAGTTCTTC. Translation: CASSPYRVDEQFF.

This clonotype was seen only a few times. The CDR3 bases are TGTGCCAGCAGTAAACAGGGAGAGCGTCCCTTCTCTGGGGCCAACGTCCTGACTTTC. The encoded protein is CASSKQGERPFSGANVLTF. The J gene is TRBJ2-6, the V gene TRBV27; D is possibly TRBD1 (6 bases). Germline CDR1 and CDR2: MNHEY and SMNVEV (reference sequence). The CDR3 contains 19 residues. V lost 5 bases to trimming and J lost 0 bases, with 20 bases between them.

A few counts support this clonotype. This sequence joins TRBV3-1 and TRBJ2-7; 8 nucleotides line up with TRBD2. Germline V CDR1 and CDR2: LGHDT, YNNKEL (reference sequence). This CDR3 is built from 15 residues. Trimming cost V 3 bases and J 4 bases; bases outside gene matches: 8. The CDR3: CASSQTSAKYYEQYF. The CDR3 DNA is TGTGCCAGCAGCCAGACTAGCGCTAAATATTACGAGCAGTACTTC.

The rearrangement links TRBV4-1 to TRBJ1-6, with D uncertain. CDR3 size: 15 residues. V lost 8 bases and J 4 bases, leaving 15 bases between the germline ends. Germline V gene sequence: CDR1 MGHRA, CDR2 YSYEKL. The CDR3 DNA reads TGCGCCAGCTCTTGGAGGGCAGAATATAATTCACCCCTCCACTTT. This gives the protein CASSWRAEYNSPLHF.

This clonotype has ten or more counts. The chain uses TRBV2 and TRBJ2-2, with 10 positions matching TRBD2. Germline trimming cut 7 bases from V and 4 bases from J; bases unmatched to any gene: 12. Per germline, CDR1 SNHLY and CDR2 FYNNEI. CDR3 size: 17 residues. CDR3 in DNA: TGTGCCAGCAAAATGGGAGCGGGAGGGCCGATCACCGGGGAGCTGTTTTTT. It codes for CASKMGAGGPITGELFF.